The clone carrying this T cell receptor beta chain was observed a few times. Primers included in the PCR were 60 Vbeta and 13 Jbeta primers. Sequenced by immunoSEQ multiplex PCR; TCRdb stores in-frame clones only, minus some. The table records approximately 150,000 clones, approximately 84% of them present only once. This sample was included in a study of cytomegalovirus exposure and HLA in healthy donors. The sequencing input was PBMCs. The TCR comes from a girl aged 5-17 years in good health and CMV-seropositive.

The DNA of the CDR3 is TGTGCCAGCAGTGAAGGCCCGAACAGATCAGGTGGCTACACCTTC. Amino acid sequence: CASSEGPNRSGGYTF. The chain couples TRBV6-1 to TRBJ1-2; D gene uncertain. V was trimmed by 1 base and J by 7 bases, leaving 16 bases between them. CDR3 length: 15 residues. Germline CDR1 reads MNHNS; CDR2 reads SASEGT.